This is a list of T cell receptor beta chains from one sample in a study of T-cell reconstitution after alpha-beta-depleted transplantation in children. TCRdb reprocessed the PCR reads with MiXCR, giving one entry per CDR3 protein. The table has fewer than 700,000 distinct CDR3 sequences, over 10% seen once. Sequenced material: PBMCs, mostly from graft donor cells, taken 360 days after TCRalphabeta/CD19-depleted stem cell transplant. These TCRs come from a male patient younger than 18 who had a stem cell transplant for acute myeloid leukemia, so the T cells may come from the graft donor. Both conserved end residues are trimmed from each CDR3. The listing skips clone size in some rows; elsewhere it reads once, few, many or a size class.

v_call	clone_size	j_call	cdr3_aa
TRBV28	few	TRBJ1-5	ASSFRRGATVGGNQPQH
TRBV6-2/TRBV6-3	NA	TRBJ2-1	ASSWTSGRLGEQF
TRBV20-1	many	TRBJ2-3	SARRPNRADTQY
TRBV20-1	NA	TRBJ2-2	SARDEGTGVAGELF
TRBV7-7	few	TRBJ2-1	ASSPRLAGGGNEQF
TRBV20-1	many	TRBJ2-2	SARGAGRTGELF
TRBV29-1	NA	TRBJ2-7	SVAWDGRYEQY
TRBV6-1	NA	TRBJ2-3	ASSPGTGRTDTQY
TRBV12-3/TRBV12-4	NA	TRBJ2-3	ASSLGATSTDTQY
TRBV14	NA	TRBJ2-7	ASSQEWMEYEQY